This TCR beta chain was captured by sequencing in a study of human T cells and chemical hapten exposure. As for the study in general: Per-sample TCR yield variation was attributed mainly to small pooled library volume differences.

Each CDR3 protein is one row after TCRdb ran MiXCR on the RACE reads. Of about 120,000 distinct CDR3 sequences listed, about an eighth were seen once; the top ten hold roughly 1.5%. This clonotype was counted many times. Noted time point: patch test 1, 2 weeks after DPC sensitization. Stated treatment: therapeutic diphenylcyclopropenone sensitization with weekly scalp DPC. The sequence was collected from a woman aged 45-65 years with alopecia areata. Some clones in this sample may be carry-over from other donors' samples. The starting material was whole blood, obtained in connection with sensitization to the hapten diphenylcyclopropenone (DPC).

CDR3 coding DNA: TGTGCCAGCGGAAGACTAGCGGGGGGGCCCAGTGAGCAGTACTTC. This translates into CASGRLAGGPSEQYF. J is TRBJ2-7 and V is TRBV27; 14 bases agree with TRBD2. Per the germline V gene, CDR1 is MNHEY and CDR2 is SMNVEV (reference sequence). The CDR3 is made up of 15 amino acids. Trimming at V came to 8 bases and at J to 7 bases, leaving 10 bases not matched to a gene.